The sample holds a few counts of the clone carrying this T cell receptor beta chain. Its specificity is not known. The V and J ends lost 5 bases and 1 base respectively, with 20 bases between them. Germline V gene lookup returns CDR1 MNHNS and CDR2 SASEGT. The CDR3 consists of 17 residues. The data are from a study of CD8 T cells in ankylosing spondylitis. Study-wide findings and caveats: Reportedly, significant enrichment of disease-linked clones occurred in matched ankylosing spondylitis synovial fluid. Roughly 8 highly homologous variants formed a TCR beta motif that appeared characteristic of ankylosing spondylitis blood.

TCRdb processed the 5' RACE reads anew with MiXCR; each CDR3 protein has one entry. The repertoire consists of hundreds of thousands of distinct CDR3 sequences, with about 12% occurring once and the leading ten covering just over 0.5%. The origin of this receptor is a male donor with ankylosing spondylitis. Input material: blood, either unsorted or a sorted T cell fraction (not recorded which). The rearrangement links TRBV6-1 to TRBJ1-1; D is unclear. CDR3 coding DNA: TGTGCCAGCAGTCTGGGCCTGCCCACCTCAAAGAACACTGAAGCTTTCTTT. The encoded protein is CASSLGLPTSKNTEAFF.